A single sample is the source of the 27 T cell receptor beta chains below, sequenced in a study of graft-versus-host responses after intestinal transplantation. The repertoire was sequenced with immunoSEQ multiplex PCR; TCRdb's copy has only in-frame clones and lacks some. Here the sample spans roughly 45,000 clones, approximately 94% being singletons. Sequencing was performed on PBMCs, taken about 320 days after intestinal transplant. These receptors all come from a human patient who received an intestinal transplant, so some T cells may come from the graft donor.

The chain has TRBV7-2 and TRBJ1-6, with D unresolved. The CDR3 is made up of 13 amino acids. CDR1 is SGHTA, CDR2 FQGNSA, per germline. Trimming pared 4 bases from V and 12 bases from J, leaving 13 bases between. For the CDR3, the DNA is TGTGCCAGCAGCTCGTCCGGTCCGAAACCCCTCCACTTT. Protein: CASSSSGPKPLHF.

The genes are TRBV5-1 and TRBJ2-3, with D possibly being TRBD2 (6 bases). The CDR3 contains 13 residues. CDR1 and CDR2 (germline): SGHRS, YFSETQ. With 8 bases removed from V and 0 bases from J, the gap between germline ends came to 10 bases. CDR3 loop: CASSGYSTDTQYF. The CDR3 DNA reads as TGCGCCAGTAGCGGATATAGCACAGATACGCAGTATTTT.

V usage is TRBV9 and J usage is TRBJ2-5; D remains ambiguous. This CDR3 is 13 amino acids long. V dropped 0 bases and J dropped 5 bases, with 8 bases sitting between them. Germline-derived CDR1 and CDR2 are SGDLS and YYNGEE. The CDR3 spells CASSVVGVETQYF. CDR3 in DNA: TGTGCCAGCAGCGTAGTTGGGGTTGAGACCCAGTACTTC.

The chain is built from TRBV14 and TRBJ2-7, with D hard to call. CDR1 is SGHDN and CDR2 is FVKESK in the germline V gene. Deletions cut 1 base from V and 4 bases from J, with 17 bases between. There are 16 residues in the CDR3. As DNA, the CDR3 is TGTGCCAGCAGCCAAGGTGATAGCTTGCCTTTTTACGAGCAGTACTTC. It codes for CASSQGDSLPFYEQYF.

The chain carries TRBV19 and TRBJ2-5; 12 nucleotides line up with TRBD2. The germline V gene encodes CDR1 LNHDA and CDR2 SQIVND (reference sequence). After removal of 6 bases from V and 7 bases from J, the junction contained 12 bases not matched to a gene. This CDR3 has 16 amino acids. CDR3 nucleotide sequence: TGTGCCAGTAGGCCTAGCGGGAGGGCTACCTCCGGGACCCAGTACTTC. It codes for CASRPSGRATSGTQYF. Together with reference TRBV19 and TRBJ2-5, the CDR3 gives the full variable domain: DGGITQSPKYLFRKEGQNVTLSCEQNLNHDAMYWYRQDPGQGLRLIYYSQIVNDFQKGDIAEGYSVSREKKESFPLTVTSAQKNPTAFYLCASRPSGRATSGTQYFGPGTRLLVL.

DNA of the CDR3: TGTGCCAGCAGCCAGGGGAATGGCTACACCTTC. It specifies CASSQGNGYTF. The rearrangement uses TRBV14 and TRBJ1-2; D gene uncertain. Trimming took 3 bases from V and 6 from J, leaving 5 bases between them. The germline CDR1 and CDR2 sequences are SGHDN and FVKESK. The CDR3 consists of 11 residues.

This clone occurred once. This chain connects TRBV25-1 to TRBJ2-3; D uncertain. There are 16 residues in the CDR3. The V end was cut by 1 base, the J end by 0 bases, with 11 bases between. Germline lookup yields CDR1 MGHDK and CDR2 SYGVNS. CDR3 sequence (DNA): TGTGCCAGCAGTGAATCCTTAGAGGCTAGCACAGATACGCAGTATTTT. Protein sequence: CASSESLEASTDTQYF.

The V and J genes are TRBV6-5 and TRBJ2-1, with D uncertain. From germline, CDR1 is MNHEY and CDR2 SVGAGI. Trimming removed 5 bases at V and 5 bases at J, with 4 bases between. CDR3 size: 11 residues. CDR3 loop: CASSRHNEQFF. DNA for the CDR3: TGTGCCAGCAGTCGACACAATGAGCAGTTCTTC.

The chain couples TRBV29-1 to TRBJ2-1, with D tentatively TRBD2 (6 bases). Germline V gene sequence: CDR1 SQVTM, CDR2 ANQGSEA. This CDR3 is built from 16 residues. Trimming removed 8 bases from V and 7 bases from J, with 27 bases in between. For the CDR3, the DNA is TGCAGCACCCGAGAGGGCGGAACCGGCGGAGGGAATGAGCAGTTCTTC. Protein: CSTREGGTGGGNEQFF.

The chain carries TRBV18 and TRBJ2-5; unclear D gene. The CDR3 covers 12 residues. Germline V gene data show CDR1 as KGHSH and CDR2 as LQKENI. V was pared by 0 bases and J by 5 bases, with 4 bases between. The CDR3 DNA reads TGTGCCAGCTCACCACCCGGGGAGACCCAGTACTTC. Residues: CASSPPGETQYF.

V is TRBV5-4 and J is TRBJ2-3; maybe TRBD2 (5 bases). The CDR3 consists of 13 residues. Per germline, CDR1 SGHNT and CDR2 YYREEE (reference sequence). The V end was cut by 1 base, the J end by 3 bases, with 6 bases between. Written as DNA, the CDR3 is TGTGCCAGCAGCTTGACGGGGACAGATACGCAGTATTTT. Residues: CASSLTGTDTQYF.

This clone appeared a single time. The gene calls are TRBV28 and TRBJ2-2; TRBD2 matches 7 bases. V was clipped by 3 bases and J by 6 bases; unmatched bases: 4. CDR3 size: 14 residues. Germline loops: CDR1 MDHEN, CDR2 SYDVKM. In nucleotides, the CDR3 is TGTGCCAGCAGTTTCTACCTAGCGGCCGGGGAGCTGTTTTTT. As protein: CASSFYLAAGELFF. The variable domain in full, with the rest retrieved from reference TRBV28 and TRBJ2-2, is DVKVTQSSRYLVKRTGEKVFLECVQDMDHENMFWYRQDPGLGLRLIYFSYDVKMKEKGDIPEGYSVSREKKERFSLILESASTNQTSMYLCASSFYLAAGELFFGEGSRLTVL.

The rearrangement uses TRBV19 and TRBJ1-5; possible D gene TRBD1, 5 bases. CDR3 length: 18 residues. Germline lookup yields CDR1 LNHDA and CDR2 SQIVND (reference sequence). V was pared by 5 bases and J by 1 base, with 21 bases between. CDR3 coding DNA: TGTGCCAGTAGTGACCCCCCAGGGAGGCGTGGGAGCAATCAGCCCCAGCATTTT. It is translated as CASSDPPGRRGSNQPQHF.

The chain employs TRBV7-9 and TRBJ1-1; D remains ambiguous. Germline V gives CDR1 SEHNR, CDR2 FQNEAQ (reference sequence). The CDR3 is 15 amino acids. V gave up 4 bases and J gave up 3 bases, with 15 bases separating them. The CDR3, as DNA: TGTGCCAGCAGCTCCCGATCCACCTCGGACACTGAAGCTTTCTTT. It specifies CASSSRSTSDTEAFF.

The gene calls are TRBV15 and TRBJ2-2, with 7 bases aligning to TRBD2. V shed 4 bases and J 5 bases; nucleotides not matched to a gene: 7. This CDR3 has 15 residues. Per germline, CDR1 LNHNV and CDR2 YYDKDF (reference sequence). As DNA, the CDR3 is TGTGCCACCAGCAACTTCGGGGGGATTACCGGGGAGCTGTTTTTT. This gives the protein CATSNFGGITGELFF.

This rearrangement joins TRBV14 to TRBJ2-2; D uncertain. V lost 7 bases and J lost 7, with 4 bases in between. Germline values: CDR1 SGHDN, CDR2 FVKESK. The CDR3 is 10 residues long. The DNA of the CDR3 is TGTGCCAGCATGGGCGGGGAGCTGTTTTTT. Translated: CASMGGELFF.

This chain uses TRBV6-6 with TRBJ1-2; no definite D call. V lost 2 bases and J lost 6, with 13 bases in between. The germline gives CDR1 MNHNY, CDR2 SVGAGI (reference sequence). This CDR3 is built from 14 residues. CDR3 coding DNA: TGTGCCAGCAGTTACGGCGCCCTCGGGAATGGCTACACCTTC. Protein: CASSYGALGNGYTF.

The chain couples TRBV6-6 to TRBJ1-1; D remains unclear. The CDR3 runs 14 residues. Deletions cut 7 bases from V and 0 bases from J, with 12 bases between. Germline V CDR1 and CDR2: MNHNY, SVGAGI (reference sequence). CDR3: CASTMTSMNTEAFF. The CDR3 DNA sequence: TGTGCCAGCACCATGACAAGTATGAACACTGAAGCTTTCTTT.

V and J are TRBV13 and TRBJ2-1, with 8 nucleotides matching TRBD2. V gave up 4 bases and J gave up 6 bases; unmatched junction bases: 11. Germline V gene data show CDR1 as PRHDT and CDR2 as FYEKMQ (reference sequence). The CDR3 covers 16 residues. The CDR3 sequence: CASSSPMTGTSNEQFF. CDR3 bases: TGTGCCAGCAGCTCTCCAATGACCGGGACTAGCAATGAGCAGTTCTTC.

The rearrangement uses TRBV7-6 and TRBJ2-1; tentative D call: TRBD2 (6 bases). Germline V lookup: CDR1 SGHVS, CDR2 FNYEAQ. Trimming pared 4 bases from V and 6 bases from J, leaving 16 bases between. This CDR3 region has 15 residues. The CDR3 region is CASSWRLGRSNEQFF. The CDR3, as DNA: TGTGCCAGCAGCTGGAGACTAGGCCGGTCCAATGAGCAGTTCTTC.

Concerning this clone: The junction differs from germline at one of its ends, possibly a read error. This chain links TRBV2 with TRBJ1-2; D is uncertain. CDR3 length: 15 residues. Per the germline V gene, CDR1 is SNHLY and CDR2 is FYNNEI. The CDR3 here is CAGSMTYNKLDGYTF. The CDR3 nucleotides read TGTGCCGGCAGTATGACCTATAACAAACTAGATGGCTACACCTTC.

The CDR3 sequence: CAWSGDSYSGNTIYF. The CDR3 DNA sequence: TGTGCCTGGAGTGGGGACAGCTACTCTGGAAACACCATATATTTT. V usage is TRBV30 and J usage is TRBJ1-3, with TRBD1 identical over 7 bases. Germline-derived CDR1 and CDR2 are GTSNPN and SVGIG (reference sequence). J gave up 0 bases and V 1 base, and 3 bases lay outside the gene matches. This CDR3 contains 15 residues. Complete variable domain (other parts from reference TRBV30 and TRBJ1-3): SQTIHQWPATLVQPVGSPLSLECTVEGTSNPNLYWYRQAAGRGLQLLFYSVGIGQISSEVPQNLSASRPQDRQFILSSKKLLLSDSGFYLCAWSGDSYSGNTIYFGEGSWLTVV.

This clone came up a few times. This chain joins TRBV7-9 and TRBJ1-2; 10 bases agree with TRBD1. J lost 7 bases, V lost 5 bases, and 1 base had no gene match. CDR1 SEHNR and CDR2 FQNEAQ come from the germline V gene (reference sequence). The CDR3 sequence is 12 residues long. CDR3 sequence: CASSGTGVGYTF. The DNA of the CDR3 is TGTGCCAGCAGCGGGACAGGGGTTGGCTACACCTTC.

This rearrangement joins TRBV18 to TRBJ1-2; D uncertain. The CDR3 sequence is 13 residues long. V gave up 5 bases and J gave up 1 base, with 8 bases separating them. The germline CDR1 and CDR2 sequences are KGHSH and LQKENI. For the CDR3, the DNA is TGTGCCAGCTCAACCGACGGTAACTATGGCTACACCTTC. Translation gives CASSTDGNYGYTF.

The V and J genes are TRBV2 and TRBJ1-1, with D possibly being TRBD1 (6 bases). Germline-derived CDR1 and CDR2 are SNHLY and FYNNEI. The CDR3 sequence is 16 residues long. With 1 base removed from V and 0 bases from J, the gap between germline ends came to 12 bases. This chain's CDR3 is CASSEEGGTLNTEAFF. DNA for the CDR3: TGTGCCAGCAGTGAAGAGGGGGGGACCCTGAACACTGAAGCTTTCTTT.

The chain links TRBV14 to TRBJ2-3; D perhaps matches TRBD1 (5 bases). CDR3 length: 16 residues. Germline loops: CDR1 SGHDN, CDR2 FVKESK. V lost 3 bases and J lost 2, with 15 bases in between. The CDR3 DNA is TGTGCCAGCAGCCAGCTCAGGGCCTCCTCCACAGATACGCAGTATTTT. This translates into CASSQLRASSTDTQYF.

This chain connects TRBV2 to TRBJ1-2, with D maybe TRBD1 (5 bases). The CDR3 is 13 amino acids. V shed 1 base and J shed 10 bases, with 13 bases lying between them. CDR1 is SNHLY and CDR2 is FYNNEI in the germline V gene. CDR3 sequence (DNA): TGTGCCAGCAGTGAAGGGGGGGGGATGCCCTACACCTTC. Amino acids: CASSEGGGMPYTF.